This T cell receptor (beta chain) is drawn from a study of CXCR3-negative and CXCR3-positive naive CD8 T cells. In preparing the TRB cDNA libraries, 5' RACE with UMI labels was used. No DNA is given; TCRdb re-called the 5' RACE reads and lists each CDR3 protein once. The repertoire table contains about 120,000 distinct CDR3 sequences. Germline V gives CDR1 LNHNV, CDR2 YYDKDF (reference sequence). This CDR3 is built from 15 residues. With respect to this clonotype: What it recognizes is unknown.

General study findings and limits: CXCR3-positive naive cells had more hydrophobic TRB CDR3s than CXCR3-negative naive cells. Diversity ran similarly high across both naive subsets but far lower in memory CD8+ cells.

V gene TRBV15 combines with J gene TRBJ1-2; absent DNA, TCRdb's TRBD1 call cannot be checked. This receptor was taken from a human donor in good health. Some clones in this sample may be carry-over from other donors' samples. Specimen: naive CXCR3+ CD8+ T cells from blood. The subset is: CD45RO-CCR7+CD27+CD95- naive CD8+ T cells expressing CXCR3 (TNR3+). This CDR3 reads CATSTHRDTVYGYTF.